The clone carrying this TCR beta chain has just a few counts. The antigen remains undetermined. This entry comes from a study of identical twins. Study conclusions and caveats: Conclusions rested on cross-sectional statistics rather than following the same donors. Twin-shared out-of-frame alpha sequences showed excess low generation probability.

One entry per CDR3 protein, called by TCRdb with MiXCR from the 5' RACE reads. The profile shows roughly 250,000 distinct CDR3 sequences, 11% to 15% of them singletons. V was clipped by 6 bases and J by 4 bases; unmatched bases: 11. The germline gives CDR1 MDHEN, CDR2 SYDVKM. There are 15 residues in the CDR3. Specimen: memory (CD45RO+) T cells sorted from blood. This clonotype originated in a woman under 30 in good health. This rearrangement joins TRBV28 to TRBJ1-2, with 7 bases lining up with TRBD1. The CDR3 DNA is TGTGCCAGCAGCCTGACAGGGAATCGTGTCTATGGCTACACCTTC. This translates into CASSLTGNRVYGYTF.